This TCR beta chain was documented in a study of blood T cell repertoires in COVID-19. In the study overall: Samples of COVID-19 (acute and convalescent) were obtained from the United States, Italy and Spain. T cells, B-cell-depleted T cells, or PBMCs supplied cDNA or gDNA.

The authors' processing: From reference gene primer amplification, estimates of nucleated cell counts were derived. Repertoires were generated with immunoSEQ multiplex PCR, while TCRdb's copy carries only in-frame clones and drops some. Clone size and the V and J calls come from that table; the DNA yielded D and trimming. The sample has approximately 250,000 clones, around four fifths seen once. Per germline, CDR1 MNHEY and CDR2 SMNVEV (reference sequence). V lost 4 bases and J lost 0, with 9 bases in between. The CDR3 runs to 15 residues. Source material: peripheral blood. The chain recombines TRBV27 with TRBJ1-4; weak D call: TRBD1 (5 bases). This clonotype was sampled from a man aged 50 to 60 with acute or convalescent COVID-19. CDR3 bases: TGTGCCAGCAGTTCCCAGGGTGCAACTAATGAAAAACTGTTTTTT. It specifies CASSSQGATNEKLFF.